Listed below are T cell receptor beta chains from one sample, sequenced in a study of cytomegalovirus exposure and HLA in healthy donors. The data were produced by immunoSEQ multiplex PCR, yet TCRdb's version contains in-frame clones alone and is incomplete. The profile shows about 160,000 clones, about 64% of them singletons. What was sequenced was PBMCs. Every receptor here comes from a middle-aged man in good health and CMV-seronegative. CDR3s include the opening cysteine and the closing phenylalanine or tryptophan. D genes are given only for firm matches. For some rows the clone size is stated as once, few or many, or as a class when expanded; others skip it.

d_call clone_size j_call v_call cdr3_nt cdr3_aa
. . TRBJ2-2 TRBV29-1 TGCAGCGTTGGGGCCAATTTGGGTTCCGGGGAGCTGTTTTTT CSVGANLGSGELFF
TRBD1 few TRBJ2-7 TRBV6-5 TGTGCCAGCAGCCGGGACAGGGGGGGGTTCAGCGAGCAGTACTTC CASSRDRGGFSEQYF
. . TRBJ1-1 TRBV19 TGTGCCAGTAGGGCCCCCGGGGCTGAAGCTTTCTTT CASRAPGAEAFF
. . TRBJ1-3 TRBV6-1 TGTGCCAGCAGAAGCGCAGGGGCAGGGGGAAACACCATATATTTT CASRSAGAGGNTIYF
. . TRBJ1-1 TRBV27 TGTGCCAGCCGAAAGGGGCTGGGGAACACTGAAGCTTTCTTT CASRKGLGNTEAFF
TRBD1 . TRBJ2-1 TRBV12-5 TGTGCTAGTGGCTGGACAGGGTCTTACAATGAGCAGTTCTTC CASGWTGSYNEQFF
TRBD1 . TRBJ1-5 TRBV6-1 TGTGCCAGCAGTTCGGACAGGGGCAATCAGCCCCAGCATTTT CASSSDRGNQPQHF
TRBD1 once TRBJ2-6 TRBV18 TGTGCCAGCTTCACCGGGACAGGGGTAACTGGGGCCAACGTCCTGACTTTC CASFTGTGVTGANVLTF
TRBD1 few TRBJ2-2 TRBV19 TGTGCCACCGGGACAGGGGCCACCGGGGAGCTGTTTTTT CATGTGATGELFF
. . TRBJ1-5 TRBV19 TGTGCCAGTAGTATAGGGACAGTCGGCAATCAGCCCCAGCATTTT CASSIGTVGNQPQHF
. . TRBJ1-1 TRBV27 TGTGCCAGCAGTTTAATGGGGAGGGGGATAACTGAAGCTTTCTTT CASSLMGRGITEAFF
TRBD2 . TRBJ2-3 TRBV5-1 TGCGCCAGCAGCTTGGCTGGTAGCGGGGGCACAGATACGCAGTATTTT CASSLAGSGGTDTQYF
. . TRBJ2-5 TRBV11-2 TGTGCCAGCAGCTTAGATCCCCCGGGAAATCAAGAGACCCAGTACTTC CASSLDPPGNQETQYF
TRBD1 . TRBJ2-3 TRBV11-2 TGTGCCAGCAGCCGGGGACAGGGGGTACCAGATACGCAGTATTTT CASSRGQGVPDTQYF
. . TRBJ2-1 TRBV28 TGTGCCAGCAGTTTCGTTCGGGGGGCTTACTACAATGAGCAGTTCTTC CASSFVRGAYYNEQFF
TRBD1 . TRBJ2-7 TRBV10-3 TGTGCCATCAGCGAGGGGGACAGGGGCTACGAGCAGTACTTC CAISEGDRGYEQYF
. . TRBJ2-5 TRBV7-9 TGTGCCAGCAGCTTCACCCTCGGAGAGACCCAGTACTTC CASSFTLGETQYF
TRBD2 . TRBJ2-3 TRBV5-1 TGCGCCAGCAGCTTGGCCCTTTTGCGGGGAGGGAGAGATACGCAGTATTTT CASSLALLRGGRDTQYF
. . TRBJ1-1 TRBV7-8 TGTGCCAGCAGACAGGACATAACGAACACTGAAGCTTTCTTT CASRQDITNTEAFF
TRBD2 . TRBJ2-7 TRBV6-5 TGTGCCAGCATGGGGAGGGTTTCCTACGAGCAGTACTTC CASMGRVSYEQYF
TRBD1 . TRBJ2-3 TRBV4-1 TGCGCCAGCAGCCAAGATTCTTTAACAGGGGGCTGGGGAGATACGCAGTATTTT CASSQDSLTGGWGDTQYF
TRBD2 . TRBJ2-3 TRBV5-1 TGCGCCAGCAGCTTGAGGCAGCGGGGGGATGGCACAGATACGCAGTATTTT CASSLRQRGDGTDTQYF
. few TRBJ1-5 TRBV18 TGTGCCAGCTCTCCCCCCGGGGGCAATCAGCCCCAGCATTTT CASSPPGGNQPQHF
TRBD1 few TRBJ1-2 TRBV7-2 TGTGCCAGCAGCTTAGAGGGGGCGTATGGCTACACCTTC CASSLEGAYGYTF
. . TRBJ1-4 TRBV28 TGTGCCAGCAGTTTCTTCGGGGAGGTCGAAAAACTGTTTTTT CASSFFGEVEKLFF
. few TRBJ2-1 TRBV11-2 TGTGCCAGCAGCCTATGGACAGACACAGAGAAGTTCTTC CASSLWTDTEKFF
TRBD2 . TRBJ2-5 TRBV2 TGTGCCAGCAGTGAAGTTAGCGGGGGGGCCGGAGAGACCCAGTACTTC CASSEVSGGAGETQYF
. . TRBJ2-5 TRBV18 TGTGCCAGCTCGAACCGGGAAGAGACCCAGTACTTC CASSNREETQYF
TRBD1 once TRBJ1-1 TRBV27 TGTGCCAGCAGTCCAATCGGGACAGGGGGGTCGAGGGGCCCTGAAGCTTTCTTT CASSPIGTGGSRGPEAFF
. . TRBJ1-1 TRBV29-1 TGCAGCGTTGTTTTTGGGGCATCTATGAACACTGAAGCTTTCTTT CSVVFGASMNTEAFF
TRBD1 . TRBJ2-3 TRBV6-1 TGTGCCAGCAGTGGACCGAACAGGGGGCGCGGCACAGATACGCAGTATTTT CASSGPNRGRGTDTQYF
TRBD2 . TRBJ2-3 TRBV7-2 TGTGCCAGCAGCCGGACTAGCGGGGGTGCAGATACGCAGTATTTT CASSRTSGGADTQYF
TRBD1 . TRBJ1-1 TRBV7-6 TGTGCCAGCAGCTTAGCCGGACAGGGAATGAACACTGAAGCTTTCTTT CASSLAGQGMNTEAFF
TRBD2 . TRBJ2-1 TRBV7-7 TGTGCTAGCAGCTTGTGGACCCGGGGGGGGCATCACAATGAGCAGTTCTTC CASSLWTRGGHHNEQFF
. . TRBJ2-2 TRBV7-2 TGTGCCAGCAGCTTTAGGGGGTCGAACACCGGGGAGCTGTTTTTT CASSFRGSNTGELFF
TRBD1 . TRBJ1-2 TRBV7-2 TGTGCCAGCAGCCCCGAGACAGGGAGGAGTGGCTACACCTTC CASSPETGRSGYTF
TRBD1 few TRBJ2-2 TRBV5-1 TGCGCCAGCAGCCCAAACCCTTCGGGACAGGGCTACACCGGGGAGCTGTTTTTT CASSPNPSGQGYTGELFF
TRBD1 . TRBJ1-1 TRBV11-3 TGTGCCAGCAGCTTAGAATTACCAGGGACAGATCCTCCTATGAACACTGAAGCTTTCTTT CASSLELPGTDPPMNTEAFF
. . TRBJ1-5 TRBV6-6 TGTGCCTGCAGTTACCCTGACGGGGGAGTCGATCAGCCCCAGCATTTT CACSYPDGGVDQPQHF
. . TRBJ1-2 TRBV4-1 TGCGCCAGCAGCCAAGATCGGGGGACTGATGGCTACACCTTC CASSQDRGTDGYTF
TRBD1 . TRBJ2-1 TRBV11-2 TGTGCCAGCAGCTCGATCTCGGGACAGGGATACAATGAGCAGTTCTTC CASSSISGQGYNEQFF
TRBD2 . TRBJ2-7 TRBV9 TGTGCCAGCAGCTCCCTAGCGGGGGGGCCTTCCGAGCAGTACTTC CASSSLAGGPSEQYF
TRBD1 . TRBJ1-4 TRBV5-1 TGCGCCAGCAGCTTAGGGTCCGGGACAGGGGACGAAAAACTGTTTTTT CASSLGSGTGDEKLFF
. few TRBJ1-1 TRBV4-1 TGCGCCAGCAGCCATCCGTTTGGGCGGGGGGCACAGAACACTGAAGCTTTCTTT CASSHPFGRGAQNTEAFF
TRBD1 few TRBJ2-7 TRBV15 TGTGCCACCAGCGGCAAACAGGGGCTCGAGCAGTACTTC CATSGKQGLEQYF
. . TRBJ1-2 TRBV5-6 TGTGCCAGCAGCTTGGCGGGCCGGGGTAACTATGGCTACACCTTC CASSLAGRGNYGYTF
. once TRBJ1-1 TRBV18 TGTGCCAGCTCACCGAAGGGGGAGAACACTGAAGCTTTCTTT CASSPKGENTEAFF
TRBD2 . TRBJ2-3 TRBV13 TGTGCCAGCAGCTTAGGGAGCGGGGGGGCCTGGGATACGCAGTATTTT CASSLGSGGAWDTQYF
TRBD2 . TRBJ2-3 TRBV28 TGTGCCAGCAGTTTAGAGTTAGCGGGGGCTGGAGATACGCAGTATTTT CASSLELAGAGDTQYF
TRBD1 . TRBJ1-1 TRBV5-1 TGCGCCAGCAGCCATGACAGGGTCACTGAAGCTTTCTTT CASSHDRVTEAFF
. . TRBJ2-7 TRBV21-1 TGTGCCAGCAGCAAAGCAGCTAGGAGGGAGCAGTACTTC CASSKAARREQYF
TRBD1 few TRBJ1-4 TRBV4-1 TGCGCCAGCAGCGACATCTCGACCAGGACAGGGACGGCAACTAATGAAAAACTGTTTTTT CASSDISTRTGTATNEKLFF
TRBD2 . TRBJ2-5 TRBV7-2 TGTGCCAGCAGCCTTAGCGGGGGGGCGGAGACCCAGTACTTC CASSLSGGAETQYF
. . TRBJ2-7 TRBV5-1 TGCGCCAGCAGCTTGGAGCCCTACGAGCAGTACTTC CASSLEPYEQYF